A selection of T cell receptor beta chains follows, all from one sample in a study of patients and donors after allogeneic stem cell transplantation. TCRdb re-derived calls from the RT-PCR reads in MiXCR, one entry per CDR3 protein. The data contain roughly 41,000 distinct CDR3 sequences, 25% to 35% of them singletons. Sequencing was performed on blood, either unsorted or a sorted T cell fraction (not recorded which). The receptors stem from a human donor who was either an allogeneic HSCT recipient or a stem cell or donor lymphocyte infusion donor (not recorded which). It is not recorded whose cells these are; they may come from a transplant donor. Each CDR3 is given with its conserved first and last residue. A D gene is named only where the DNA matches it firmly. Size is omitted from some rows. Given values are once, few, many or a class for expanded clones.

d_call	v_call	j_call	clone_size	cdr3_aa	cdr3_nt
-	TRBV20-1	TRBJ1-5	few	CSARVAGPWSQPQHF	TGCAGTGCTAGAGTTGCAGGCCCTTGGAGTCAGCCCCAGCATTTT
-	TRBV7-2	TRBJ1-2	once	CASSLARSNYGYTF	TGTGCCAGCAGCTTAGCCAGATCCAACTATGGCTACACCTTC
-	TRBV6-5	TRBJ1-3	many	CASSYDLRLNSGNTIYF	TGTGCCAGCAGTTACGACCTAAGACTCAACTCTGGAAACACCATATATTTT
-	TRBV5-1	TRBJ2-1	-	CASSLVTGVKYEQFF	TGCGCCAGCAGCTTGGTGACGGGAGTAAAGTATGAGCAGTTCTTC
-	TRBV4-3	TRBJ1-2	few	CASSQGWGSNYGYTF	TGCGCCAGCAGCCAAGGCTGGGGCAGTAACTATGGCTACACCTTC
TRBD1	TRBV20-1	TRBJ1-2	-	CSAKLAGTGNYGYTF	TGCAGTGCTAAACTCGCCGGGACAGGGAACTATGGCTACACCTTC
-	TRBV18	TRBJ1-1	few	CASSPGENTEAFF	TGTGCCAGCTCACCGGGGGAGAACACTGAAGCTTTCTTT
-	TRBV20-1	TRBJ2-3	once	CSARDWQGLDTQYF	TGCAGTGCTAGAGATTGGCAGGGATTAGATACGCAGTATTTT
TRBD2	TRBV7-3	TRBJ2-2	few	CASSPLLAGEFGELFF	TGTGCCAGCAGCCCGCTACTAGCGGGAGAGTTCGGGGAGCTGTTTTTT
TRBD1	TRBV10-3	TRBJ1-5	-	CAISEDREPFSNQPQHF	TGTGCCATCAGTGAGGACAGGGAACCTTTTAGCAATCAGCCCCAGCATTTT
-	TRBV12-3/TRBV12-4	TRBJ2-3	few	CASRVGRRWDTQYF	TGTGCCAGCAGGGTCGGGAGACGCTGGGATACGCAGTATTTT
TRBD1	TRBV20-1	TRBJ2-7	-	CSASHRGSSYEQYF	TGCAGTGCTAGCCACAGGGGAAGCTCCTACGAGCAGTACTTC
TRBD1	TRBV28	TRBJ1-4	-	CASSLFQGAREKLFF	TGTGCCAGCAGTCTTTTCCAGGGGGCTCGGGAAAAACTGTTTTTT
TRBD1	TRBV10-3	TRBJ1-6	-	CAIGATGGDSPLHF	TGTGCCATCGGAGCCACAGGGGGCGATTCACCCCTCCACTTT
TRBD2	TRBV3-1	TRBJ2-1	few	CASSQAPRPAGYNEQFF	TGTGCCAGCAGCCAAGCCCCAAGACCAGCGGGGTACAATGAGCAGTTCTTC
-	TRBV30	TRBJ1-2	few	CAWSVLTTRNYGYTF	TGTGCCTGGAGTGTACTGACAACCCGGAACTATGGCTACACCTTC
-	TRBV6-5	TRBJ1-2	few	CASSPDSSNYGYTF	TGTGCCAGCAGTCCTGACAGCAGCAACTATGGCTACACCTTC
TRBD1	TRBV24-1	TRBJ2-1	-	CATSEGARRQFF	TGTGCCACCAGCGAGGGGGCCAGGCGGCAGTTCTTC
-	TRBV12-3/TRBV12-4	TRBJ1-5	many	CASSSSGNWGNQPQHF	TGTGCCAGCAGTTCTTCAGGGAACTGGGGCAATCAGCCCCAGCATTTT
TRBD1	TRBV5-5	TRBJ1-3	few	CASSLGQGISGNTIYF	TGTGCCAGCAGCCTGGGACAGGGCATCTCTGGAAACACCATATATTTT
-	TRBV12-3/TRBV12-4	TRBJ1-2	many	CASSLMWGSGYGYTF	TGTGCCAGCAGTTTAATGTGGGGGAGCGGCTATGGCTACACCTTC
-	TRBV6-1	TRBJ2-6	-	CASRASGSGANVLTF	TGTGCCAGCAGAGCGTCTGGCTCTGGGGCCAACGTCCTGACTTTC